This T cell receptor beta chain was recovered during a study of a mutant IDH1 vaccine in newly diagnosed glioma. Study-wide context: Beforehand, treatment had been radiotherapy, temozolomide, or both; the majority received both.

Repertoires were generated with immunoSEQ multiplex PCR, while TCRdb's copy carries only in-frame clones and drops some. The top ten clones hold roughly 0.6% of a sample with about 98,000 clones, 80% to 90% of them seen once. Time point of the sample: baseline, week 1 (first vaccination visit). Treatment described: pre-vaccination baseline after standard-of-care therapy. The germline V gene encodes CDR1 MNHEY and CDR2 SVGAGI. The CDR3 covers 14 residues. V lost 7 bases, J lost 5 bases, and 18 bases lay in between. This chain joins TRBV6-5 and TRBJ2-7, with D perhaps matching TRBD2 (5 bases). The clonotype was recovered from a woman in her forties or fifties with glioma. The sample was PBMCs, taken from a glioma patient treated with radiotherapy, temozolomide or both. In DNA, the CDR3 is TGTGCCAGCAAACCCCCCCTAGCAGTCAACGAGCAGTACTTC. Its translation: CASKPPLAVNEQYF.